The following is a TCR beta chain sequence with its context. The PCR used 60 Vbeta and 13 Jbeta primers. Generated by immunoSEQ multiplex PCR, the TCRdb table keeps only in-frame clones and is missing some. The data show about 180,000 clones, around 80% seen once. These data originate in a study of cytomegalovirus exposure and HLA in healthy donors. In germline, CDR1 is LGHNA, CDR2 YNFKEQ. The CDR3 is 17 amino acids. The trim removed 0 bases at V and 8 bases at J, leaving 12 bases unmatched. The clonotype was recovered from a woman in her thirties or forties in good health and CMV-seronegative. V and J are TRBV4-2 and TRBJ1-4, with TRBD1 matching over 7 bases. The sample was PBMCs. DNA for the CDR3: TGTGCCAGCAGCCAAGAAGGCGAGGGGGCGAGCGGGGAAAAACTGTTTTTT. Protein: CASSQEGEGASGEKLFF.